The clone carrying this T cell receptor (beta chain) has more than one count but fewer than ten. This record belongs to a study of blood T cell repertoires in COVID-19. About the research overall: COVID-19 samples from acute and convalescent phases originated in the United States, Italy and Spain.

Original analysis: How many nucleated cells were present was estimated from reference gene primer amplification. Only in-frame clones appear in the TCRdb table, and some are missing; sequencing was by immunoSEQ multiplex PCR. V, J and clone size are taken as reported in that table, and D and trimming were inferred from the DNA itself. This sample carries approximately 170,000 clones, 65% to 85% of them seen once, and the ten largest clones take 3.6%. Participants spanned ages about 18 to 90 years and resided in roughly 22 US areas. Assignment of participants to cohorts was predicated upon participant-reported clinical history. From germline, CDR1 is SNHLY and CDR2 FYNNEI. V was trimmed by 2 bases and J by 0 bases, leaving 8 bases between them. This CDR3 region has 15 residues.

The TCR was taken from a woman aged 45-59 years in a cohort exposed to, infected with or recovered from COVID-19 (not recorded which). Sequenced input: PBMCs or T cells enriched from blood (not recorded which). The rearrangement uses TRBV2 and TRBJ1-3; D possibly corresponds to TRBD1 (6 bases). The CDR3 protein is CASSEIRGSGNTIYF. CDR3 bases: TGTGCCAGCAGTGAAATCAGGGGCTCTGGAAACACCATATATTTT. The full variable domain, with the rest looked up from reference TRBV2 and TRBJ1-3, is EPEVTQTPSHQVTQMGQEVILRCVPISNHLYFYWYRQILGQKVEFLVSFYNNEISEKSEIFDDQFSVERPDGSNFTLKIRSTKLEDSAMYFCASSEIRGSGNTIYFGEGSWLTVV.